Following are 9 T cell receptor beta chains from one sample sequenced in a study of T cell repertoires in cytomegalovirus infection. These receptors have no identified antigens. TCRdb re-derived calls from the reads in MiXCR, one entry per CDR3 protein. The sample includes roughly 46,000 distinct CDR3 sequences, roughly 18% of them seen just once. Sequenced material: CD8+ T cells from cultured PBMCs, taken from culture after CMV antigen stimulation. Every receptor here comes from a human donor in good health (CMV status not recorded). Some clones in this sample may be carry-over from other donors' samples.

The V call is TRBV27, the J call TRBJ2-7; D unresolved. The V gene's germline CDR1 is MNHEY and CDR2 SMNVEV (reference sequence). V shed 2 bases and J shed 5 bases, with 10 bases lying between them. This CDR3 is built from 13 residues. CDR3 nucleotides: TGTGCCAGCAGTTTACGGGTCCCCAACGAGCAGTACTTC. Translating gives CASSLRVPNEQYF.

V usage is TRBV4-1 and J usage is TRBJ2-2; 9 bases agree with TRBD2. CDR3 length equals 17 residues. The germline V gene encodes CDR1 MGHRA and CDR2 YSYEKL. With V trimmed by 4 bases and J by 2 bases, 8 bases remained unmatched. The CDR3 coding sequence is TGCGCCAGCAGCCTATCGGGTAGCGGGGGCAACACCGGGGAGCTGTTTTTT. Amino acid sequence: CASSLSGSGGNTGELFF.

The V call is TRBV12-3 or TRBV12-4, the J call TRBJ2-7, with D possibly called TRBD1 or TRBD2 (5 bases each). V lost 7 bases, J lost 9 bases, and 19 bases lay in between. The CDR3 runs to 13 residues. Here the CDR3 reads CASTISLGDGQYF. The CDR3 DNA follows: TGTGCCAGCACTATTTCGCTGGGGGATGGGCAGTACTTC.

This clonotype was detected ten times or more. The V call is TRBV7-2, the J call TRBJ2-7, with D hard to call. Germline V gene data show CDR1 as SGHTA and CDR2 as FQGNSA. This CDR3 contains 12 residues. Trimming removed 2 bases at V and 5 bases at J, with 7 bases between. The CDR3 DNA follows: TGTGCCAGCAGCTTAATAGGCAACGAGCAGTACTTC. It yields the protein CASSLIGNEQYF.

This clonotype was detected ten times or more. The chain recombines TRBV5-1 with TRBJ1-2; maybe TRBD1 (5 bases). Trimming cost V 6 bases and J 6 bases, with 18 bases left between them. Germline V gene sequence: CDR1 SGHRS, CDR2 YFSETQ. The CDR3 covers 14 residues. CDR3 amino acids: CASNSAGGADGYTF. DNA of the CDR3: TGCGCCAGCAACTCGGCGGGCGGGGCCGATGGCTACACCTTC.

The V call is TRBV6-1, the J call TRBJ2-6; possible D gene TRBD2, 5 bases. The CDR3 length is 12 residues. V dropped 8 bases and J dropped 4 bases, with 6 bases sitting between them. CDR1 is MNHNS, CDR2 SASEGT, per germline. CDR3 region: CASGEGANVLTF. In DNA form, the CDR3 reads TGTGCCAGCGGGGAGGGGGCCAACGTCCTGACTTTC.

In its sample, this clonotype was seen many times. The rearrangement joins TRBV19 to TRBJ2-3; D unclear. The CDR3 loop spans 15 amino acids. Germline V gene data show CDR1 as LNHDA and CDR2 as SQIVND (reference sequence). Between the trimmed V and J ends, which lost 5 bases and 0 bases, there was a span of 12 bases. The CDR3 sequence: CASSADTASTDTQYF. The CDR3 DNA sequence: TGTGCCAGTAGTGCAGATACAGCTAGCACAGATACGCAGTATTTT. The entire variable domain, with the rest obtained from reference TRBV19 and TRBJ2-3, is as follows: DGGITQSPKYLFRKEGQNVTLSCEQNLNHDAMYWYRQDPGQGLRLIYYSQIVNDFQKGDIAEGYSVSREKKESFPLTVTSAQKNPTAFYLCASSADTASTDTQYFGPGTRLTVL.

This clonotype was counted ten times or more. The chain has TRBV27 and TRBJ1-4; D is unclear. Germline V gives CDR1 MNHEY, CDR2 SMNVEV (reference sequence). The CDR3 has 13 residues. Trimming pared 1 base from V and 3 bases from J, leaving 3 bases between. CDR3 region: CASSLYANEKLFF. In DNA form, the CDR3 reads TGTGCCAGCAGTTTATATGCTAATGAAAAACTGTTTTTT.

The chain is built from TRBV9 and TRBJ1-5; tentative D call: TRBD1 (6 bases). Germline CDR1 and CDR2: SGDLS and YYNGEE. This CDR3 comprises 15 residues. The V gene lost 4 bases and the J gene lost 3 bases, with 14 bases spanning the gap. The CDR3 sequence is CASSTGGGNNQPQHF. The CDR3 bases are TGTGCCAGCAGCACTGGTGGGGGCAACAATCAGCCCCAGCATTTT. Looking up the rest from reference TRBV9 and TRBJ1-5 gives the full variable domain: DSGVTQTPKHLITATGQRVTLRCSPRSGDLSVYWYQQSLDQGLQFLIQYYNGEERAKGNILERFSAQQFPDLHSELNLSSLELGDSALYFCASSTGGGNNQPQHFGDGTRLSIL.